This T cell receptor beta chain was sequenced for a study of a mutant IDH1 vaccine in newly diagnosed glioma. Study information: In the visit schedule, V12 fell in week 35, while V13 fell in week 47.

Time point of the sample: week 35, safety follow-up. Doses of 300 ug of mutant IDH1 20-mer peptide were given with topical imiquimod. Administration of eight vaccinations to patients took place in weeks 1, 3, 5, 7, 11, 15, 19, 23. V shed 4 bases, J shed 2 bases, and the junction held 5 bases outside the gene matches. Germline V gene lookup returns CDR1 SGHRS and CDR2 YFSETQ. This CDR3 region has 14 residues. Repertoires were generated with immunoSEQ multiplex PCR, while TCRdb's copy carries only in-frame clones and drops some. This table holds about 56,000 clones, roughly nine tenths found once. A word on this clone: Its specificity is not known.

This sequence originates from a man between 35 and 55 years old with glioma. The chain is built from TRBV5-1 and TRBJ2-5; 7 nucleotides match TRBD1. The sample was PBMCs, taken from a glioma patient whose treatment included an IDH1 peptide vaccine. In nucleotides, the CDR3 is TGCGCCAGCAGCCTCATGACAGGGCAAGAGACCCAGTACTTC. Translated, it gives CASSLMTGQETQYF.